One sample yielded the 20 T cell receptor beta chains listed below, sequenced in a study of radiotherapy plus CTLA-4 blockade in lung cancer (dated by TCRdb to between 2018 and 2020). To prepare the library, the immunoSEQ multiplex PCR assay was applied. TCRdb mirrors the immuneACCESS table, restricted to in-frame sequences. Some clones are absent from its copies; in checked studies, under half trace to an unresolved V gene, and the reason for the others is unknown. The sample has around 37,000 clones on record, around 70% of them singletons. The ten largest clones capture 13% to 15% of the sample. Sequenced here: peripheral blood, sampled from a patient treated with radiotherapy plus ipilimumab. The receptors stem from a human donor with non-small cell lung cancer that progressed on radiotherapy plus ipilimumab.

The J gene is TRBJ2-7, the V gene TRBV28; TRBD1 matches at 7 bases. The length of the CDR3 is 13 residues. CDR1 is MDHEN, CDR2 SYDVKM, per germline. The V segment lost 6 bases and the J segment 4 bases; nucleotides outside the gene matches: 6. The CDR3 nucleotides are TGTGCCAGCAGGCCGGGACAGAGTTACGAGCAGTACTTC. Protein sequence: CASRPGQSYEQYF. The complete variable domain, with remaining parts taken from reference TRBV28 and TRBJ2-7, reads DVKVTQSSRYLVKRTGEKVFLECVQDMDHENMFWYRQDPGLGLRLIYFSYDVKMKEKGDIPEGYSVSREKKERFSLILESASTNQTSMYLCASRPGQSYEQYFGPGTRLTVT.

The chain recombines TRBV28 with TRBJ2-3, with TRBD2 as a possible D gene (6 bases). The CDR3 loop spans 15 amino acids. The V and J ends lost 2 bases and 4 bases respectively, with 13 bases between them. Germline values: CDR1 MDHEN, CDR2 SYDVKM. The CDR3 sequence: CASSLGGNRPDTQYF. The CDR3 DNA reads TGTGCCAGCAGTTTAGGAGGGAACCGCCCAGATACGCAGTATTTT. Combining the CDR3 with reference TRBV28 and TRBJ2-3 gives the whole variable domain DVKVTQSSRYLVKRTGEKVFLECVQDMDHENMFWYRQDPGLGLRLIYFSYDVKMKEKGDIPEGYSVSREKKERFSLILESASTNQTSMYLCASSLGGNRPDTQYFGPGTRLTVL.

The table lists this clone with a count of one. The chain joins TRBV6-6 to TRBJ2-1, with a possible D match to TRBD1 (5 bases). The germline gives CDR1 MNHNY, CDR2 SVGAGI (reference sequence). The V gene lost 2 bases and the J gene lost 1 base, with 9 bases spanning the gap. This CDR3 contains 15 residues. The CDR3 here is CASSYETVSYNEQFF. CDR3 sequence (DNA): TGTGCCAGCAGTTACGAGACAGTATCCTACAATGAGCAGTTCTTC.

This clone was seen only a few times. The chain uses TRBV4-1 and TRBJ2-5, with TRBD2 matching 10 bases. Looked up from germline, CDR1 is MGHRA and CDR2 is YSYEKL. V trimming: 0 bases; J trimming: 5 bases; junction bases outside the gene matches: 9. This CDR3 contains 17 residues. The CDR3 protein is CASSQDTSGNLRETQYF. The CDR3 coding sequence is TGCGCCAGCAGCCAAGATACTAGCGGGAATCTTCGGGAGACCCAGTACTTC.

CDR3 coding DNA: TGTGCCAGCAGTTACTCCGCGGGGAGCAATCAGCCCCAGCATTTT. Amino acid sequence: CASSYSAGSNQPQHF. J is TRBJ1-5 and V is TRBV6-7; D unclear. TRBV6-7 is labeled an ORF, and its function is uncertain. Between the trimmed V and J ends, which lost 0 bases and 1 base, there was a span of 7 bases. The CDR3 totals 15 residues.

This chain uses TRBV29-1 with TRBJ2-7; 10 nucleotides match TRBD1. The CDR3 sequence is 13 residues long. Germline V gene data show CDR1 as SQVTM and CDR2 as ANQGSEA. V shed 6 bases, J shed 3 bases, and the junction held 5 bases outside the gene matches. CDR3 amino acids: CSVGQGEFYEQYF. The CDR3 bases are TGCAGCGTAGGACAGGGGGAATTCTACGAGCAGTACTTC.

The chain links TRBV9 to TRBJ1-1; D remains ambiguous. Germline V gene data show CDR1 as SGDLS and CDR2 as YYNGEE. V was pared by 4 bases and J by 0 bases, with 7 bases between. CDR3 length equals 13 residues. The CDR3 bases are TGTGCCAGCAGCCCAAACGTGAACACTGAAGCTTTCTTT. Its protein is CASSPNVNTEAFF.

The chain links TRBV29-1 to TRBJ2-2; the match to TRBD1 covers 10 bases. This CDR3 contains 15 residues. Germline CDR1 is SQVTM and CDR2 is ANQGSEA. The J segment lost 2 bases and the V segment lost 7 bases, leaving 7 bases of the junction unmatched. CDR3 nucleotide sequence: TGCAGCGCCCTAGGGGACAGGGGCAACACCGGGGAGCTGTTTTTT. Its translation is CSALGDRGNTGELFF.

Here the CDR3 reads CASSPSGASSTDTQYF. The CDR3 region has the DNA TGTGCCAGCAGCCCTAGCGGGGCGTCTAGCACAGATACGCAGTATTTT. V is TRBV7-8 and J is TRBJ2-3, with TRBD2 identical over 9 bases. The CDR3 is 16 residues long. Germline CDR1 and CDR2: SGHVS and FQNEAQ. The ends lost 5 bases at V and 0 bases at J; junction bases unmatched: 6.

The rearrangement links TRBV7-8 to TRBJ1-5; weak D call: TRBD1 (6 bases). Trimming removed 3 bases from V and 4 bases from J, with 16 bases in between. The CDR3 has 16 amino acids. Germline loops: CDR1 SGHVS, CDR2 FQNEAQ. The CDR3 sequence: CASSLSWEGGNQPQHF. CDR3 coding DNA: TGTGCCAGCAGCTTGTCATGGGAGGGGGGTAATCAGCCCCAGCATTTT.

The chain employs TRBV30 and TRBJ1-1; D is unclear. Germline CDR1 reads GTSNPN; CDR2 reads SVGIG (reference sequence). The V end was cut by 5 bases, the J end by 7 bases, with 14 bases between. The CDR3 is 12 residues long. The CDR3 loop is CAWGREVSEAFF. The DNA for the CDR3 is TGTGCCTGGGGTAGGGAGGTTAGTGAAGCTTTCTTT.

The chain has TRBV5-1 and TRBJ1-1; D gene unclear. Germline CDR1 reads SGHRS; CDR2 reads YFSETQ. The V end lost 0 bases, the J end lost 4 bases, and 10 bases lay between the germline ends. The CDR3 spans 14 residues. CDR3: CASSLVTDGTEAFF. The CDR3 coding sequence is TGCGCCAGCAGCTTGGTTACGGATGGCACTGAAGCTTTCTTT.

The CDR3 protein is CASRWTGTYEQYF. The CDR3 DNA reads as TGTGCCAGCAGATGGACAGGGACCTACGAGCAGTACTTC. The V and J genes are TRBV28 and TRBJ2-7; TRBD1 aligns across 8 bases. Germline CDR1 MDHEN, CDR2 SYDVKM. With V trimmed by 6 bases and J by 2 bases, 3 bases remained unmatched. The CDR3 has 13 amino acids. The full variable domain, its missing parts supplied by reference TRBV28 and TRBJ2-7, is DVKVTQSSRYLVKRTGEKVFLECVQDMDHENMFWYRQDPGLGLRLIYFSYDVKMKEKGDIPEGYSVSREKKERFSLILESASTNQTSMYLCASRWTGTYEQYFGPGTRLTVT.

This clone was seen more than once but under ten times. The V gene is TRBV6-5, the J gene TRBJ1-2; no clear D gene. Germline values: CDR1 MNHEY, CDR2 SVGAGI. V was pared by 6 bases and J by 7 bases, with 12 bases between. CDR3 length: 12 amino acids. The CDR3: CASRNPFRGYTF. Written as DNA, the CDR3 is TGTGCCAGCAGAAACCCCTTTCGTGGCTACACCTTC.

This rearrangement joins TRBV27 to TRBJ1-1; TRBD1 might be the D (5 bases). Per germline, CDR1 MNHEY and CDR2 SMNVEV (reference sequence). The V and J ends lost 8 bases and 8 bases respectively, with 15 bases between them. CDR3 size: 12 residues. The CDR3 nucleotides read TGTGCCAGCTCCCGGGGGGGTGGGGAAGCTTTCTTT. Its translation is CASSRGGGEAFF.

The J gene is TRBJ2-1, the V gene TRBV6-5, with D unclear. V dropped 1 base and J dropped 3 bases, with 7 bases sitting between them. Germline V gives CDR1 MNHEY, CDR2 SVGAGI. The CDR3 has 14 residues. CDR3 in amino acids: CASSYLEVYNEQFF. CDR3 bases: TGTGCCAGCAGTTACTTGGAAGTCTACAATGAGCAGTTCTTC.

The DNA of the CDR3 is TGTGCCAGCCCCCAATGGTACTCAAACAAAAGTCGGGCCAACGTCCTGACTTTC. The encoded protein is CASPQWYSNKSRANVLTF. V gene TRBV9 combines with J gene TRBJ2-6, with D hard to call. Germline CDR1 reads SGDLS; CDR2 reads YYNGEE. The V end lost 7 bases, the J end lost 5 bases, and 25 bases lay between the germline ends. The CDR3 is made up of 18 amino acids.

The chain recombines TRBV19 with TRBJ1-2; D is unclear. CDR3 length equals 16 residues. V lost 3 bases to trimming and J lost 1 base, with 15 bases between them. The germline V gene encodes CDR1 LNHDA and CDR2 SQIVND (reference sequence). CDR3 residues: CASSIPSRLFNYGYTF. In DNA form, the CDR3 reads TGTGCCAGTAGTATCCCCAGCCGACTCTTTAACTATGGCTACACCTTC.

J is TRBJ1-5 and V is TRBV4-3; D perhaps matches TRBD1 (5 bases). The CDR3 is made up of 15 amino acids. From germline, CDR1 is LGHNA and CDR2 YSLEER. Trimming shortened V by 8 bases and J by 0 bases, and 14 bases separated the two germline ends. CDR3 region: CASATDANSNQPQHF. The CDR3 region has the DNA TGCGCCAGCGCGACAGATGCCAATAGCAATCAGCCCCAGCATTTT.

This chain connects TRBV28 to TRBJ2-5, with D possibly TRBD1 on 6 matching bases. CDR1 MDHEN and CDR2 SYDVKM come from the germline V gene. V lost 7 bases and J 7 bases, leaving 16 bases between the germline ends. The CDR3 contains 13 residues. The CDR3 nucleotides are TGTGCCAGCACTCCGAGGGGGAGAGGGACCCAGTACTTC. This encodes CASTPRGRGTQYF.